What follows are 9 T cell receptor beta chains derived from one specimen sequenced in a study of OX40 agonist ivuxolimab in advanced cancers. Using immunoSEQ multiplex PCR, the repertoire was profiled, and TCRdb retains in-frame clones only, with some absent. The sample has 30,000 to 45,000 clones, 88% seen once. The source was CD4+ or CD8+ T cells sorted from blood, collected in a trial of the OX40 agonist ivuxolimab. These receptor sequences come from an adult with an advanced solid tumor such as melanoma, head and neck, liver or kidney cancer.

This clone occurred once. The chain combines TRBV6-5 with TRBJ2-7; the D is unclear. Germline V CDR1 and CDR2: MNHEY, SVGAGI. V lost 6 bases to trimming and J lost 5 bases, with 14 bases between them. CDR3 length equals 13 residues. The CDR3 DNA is TGTGCCAGCAGGGGTTGGGTAGGGAACGAGCAGTACTTC. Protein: CASRGWVGNEQYF.

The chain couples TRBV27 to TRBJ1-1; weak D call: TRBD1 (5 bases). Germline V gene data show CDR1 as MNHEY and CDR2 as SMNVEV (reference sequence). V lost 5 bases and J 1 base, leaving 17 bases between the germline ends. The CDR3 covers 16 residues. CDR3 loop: CASSPTSTETNTEAFF. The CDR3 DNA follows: TGTGCCAGCAGTCCCACATCGACAGAGACGAACACTGAAGCTTTCTTT.

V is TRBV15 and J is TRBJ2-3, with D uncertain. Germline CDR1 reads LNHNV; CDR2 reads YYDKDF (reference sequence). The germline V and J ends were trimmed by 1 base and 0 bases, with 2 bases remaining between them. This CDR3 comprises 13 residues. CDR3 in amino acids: CATSRASTDTQYF. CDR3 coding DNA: TGTGCCACCAGCAGAGCTAGCACAGATACGCAGTATTTT.

DNA for the CDR3: TGTGCCAGCAGCCCGGTCCGAGGCAGACCCACGGATACGCAGTATTTT. Encoded protein: CASSPVRGRPTDTQYF. J is TRBJ2-3 and V is TRBV5-4; D gene unclear. Germline V lookup: CDR1 SGHNT, CDR2 YYREEE (reference sequence). The CDR3 sequence is 16 residues long. Trimming cost V 4 bases and J 6 bases, with 21 bases left between them. The whole variable domain, remainder taken from reference TRBV5-4 and TRBJ2-3, is ETGVTQSPTHLIKTRGQQVTLRCSSQSGHNTVSWYQQALGQGPQFIFQYYREEENGRGNFPPRFSGLQFPNYSSELNVNALELDDSALYLCASSPVRGRPTDTQYFGPGTRLTVL.

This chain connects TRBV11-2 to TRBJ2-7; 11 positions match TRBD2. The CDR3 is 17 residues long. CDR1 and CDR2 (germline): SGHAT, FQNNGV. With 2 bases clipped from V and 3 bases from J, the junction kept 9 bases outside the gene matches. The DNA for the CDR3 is TGTGCCAGCAGCTTAACTAGCGGGAGTGGGTTCTACTACGAGCAGTACTTC. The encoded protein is CASSLTSGSGFYYEQYF.

The CDR3 sequence: CASSYPKGYEETQYF. In nucleotides, the CDR3 is TGTGCCAGCAGTTACCCTAAAGGGTATGAAGAGACCCAGTACTTC. The chain links TRBV6-5 to TRBJ2-5; D gene uncertain. The CDR3 is made up of 15 amino acids. Looked up from germline, CDR1 is MNHEY and CDR2 is SVGAGI. Trimming removed 2 bases at V and 3 bases at J, with 13 bases between.

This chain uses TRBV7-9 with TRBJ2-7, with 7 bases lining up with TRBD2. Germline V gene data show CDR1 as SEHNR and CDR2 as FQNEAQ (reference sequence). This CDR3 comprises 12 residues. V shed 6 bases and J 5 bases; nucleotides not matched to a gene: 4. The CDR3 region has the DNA TGTGCCAGCAGGCAACTAGCGAACGAGCAGTACTTC. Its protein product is CASRQLANEQYF.

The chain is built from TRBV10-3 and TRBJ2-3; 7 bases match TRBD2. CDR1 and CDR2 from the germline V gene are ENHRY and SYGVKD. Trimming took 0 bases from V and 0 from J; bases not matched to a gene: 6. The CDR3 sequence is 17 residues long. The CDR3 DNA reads TGTGCCATCAGTGAGTCGATTAGTAGCGGGAGCACAGATACGCAGTATTTT. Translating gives CAISESISSGSTDTQYF.

Here the CDR3 reads CASSVVPVISYNEQFF. The CDR3, as DNA: TGTGCCAGCAGCGTAGTACCCGTAATCTCCTACAATGAGCAGTTCTTC. The chain combines TRBV9 with TRBJ2-1; D unclear. Trimming pared 0 bases from V and 0 bases from J, leaving 10 bases between. Germline CDR1 is SGDLS and CDR2 is YYNGEE. There are 16 residues in the CDR3.